The 19 T cell receptor beta chains in this list originate from one sample, sequenced in a study of shared clonotypes between healthy human individuals. This table comes from immunoSEQ multiplex PCR, and its TCRdb copy is limited to in-frame clones, with some not included. Found here are 2 million to 2.5 million clones, almost 96% of them singletons; the top ten hold roughly 0.13%. Sequenced sample: naive CD4+ T cells sorted from blood. The subset denotes: CD45RA+ positively selected. The receptor set was obtained from a man younger than 35 in good health.

V is TRBV30 and J is TRBJ2-7; 10 positions agree with TRBD1. Germline CDR1 reads GTSNPN; CDR2 reads SVGIG (reference sequence). V lost 1 base, J lost 6 bases, and 3 bases stayed unmatched. This CDR3 region has 13 residues. DNA of the CDR3: TGTGCCTGGAGTGCGACAGGGGGCGGCGAGCAGTACTTC. Translated: CAWSATGGGEQYF.

The CDR3: CAISESGSGGNEQFF. CDR3 in DNA: TGTGCCATCAGTGAGTCCGGGAGTGGGGGCAATGAGCAGTTCTTC. The chain combines TRBV10-3 with TRBJ2-1, with D possibly TRBD2 on 6 matching bases. CDR3 size: 15 residues. Per germline, CDR1 ENHRY and CDR2 SYGVKD. V lost 0 bases and J 6 bases, leaving 12 bases between the germline ends.

With regard to this clone: The identical CDR3 is also encoded by other nucleotide sequences in the sample. This chain connects TRBV5-1 to TRBJ1-1; D unresolved. CDR1 SGHRS and CDR2 YFSETQ come from the germline V gene. The length of the CDR3 is 13 residues. V was shortened by 2 bases and J by 1 base, with 6 bases between the two germline ends. CDR3 DNA: TGCGCCAGCAGCTTAACCGGGAACACTGAAGCTTTCTTT. Amino acids: CASSLTGNTEAFF.

The chain employs TRBV29-1 and TRBJ1-1, with 8 bases that match TRBD1. Germline V gene lookup returns CDR1 SQVTM and CDR2 ANQGSEA. CDR3 length: 14 residues. The CDR3 sequence is CSIFSPDRAPEAFF. In DNA, the CDR3 is TGCAGTATCTTTTCCCCGGACAGGGCGCCTGAAGCTTTCTTT.

Written as DNA, the CDR3 is TGTGCCAGCAGCCCTACAGGGTATGGGGACAATGAGCAGTTCTTC. The encoded protein is CASSPTGYGDNEQFF. The chain combines TRBV9 with TRBJ2-1; perhaps TRBD1 as D (6 bases). The ends were cut back, 4 bases at V and 5 bases at J, with 16 bases in the middle. The CDR3 consists of 15 residues. The V gene's germline CDR1 is SGDLS and CDR2 YYNGEE. Based on the CDR3 plus reference TRBV9 and TRBJ2-1, the full variable domain is DSGVTQTPKHLITATGQRVTLRCSPRSGDLSVYWYQQSLDQGLQFLIQYYNGEERAKGNILERFSAQQFPDLHSELNLSSLELGDSALYFCASSPTGYGDNEQFFGPGTRLTVL.

The chain joins TRBV6-5 to TRBJ2-1; D unclear. Germline V gene sequence: CDR1 MNHEY, CDR2 SVGAGI. The germline V and J ends were trimmed by 5 bases and 7 bases, with 12 bases remaining between them. This CDR3 is built from 13 residues. CDR3 nucleotides: TGTGCCAGCAGTACCTCCATAGTTAATGAGCAGTTCTTC. Amino acids: CASSTSIVNEQFF.

V and J are TRBV6-5 and TRBJ1-5, with a tentative D call TRBD1 (5 bases). Germline V gene lookup returns CDR1 MNHEY and CDR2 SVGAGI. V lost 10 bases and J lost 2, with 18 bases in between. This CDR3 region has 15 residues. The CDR3 coding sequence is TGTGCCAACAAACGGTACAGGTTAGGCAATCAGCCCCAGCATTTT. It yields the protein CANKRYRLGNQPQHF.

This chain's CDR3 is CASSEAVGLAEGYTF. CDR3 nucleotide sequence: TGTGCCAGCAGTGAAGCCGTAGGGCTAGCGGAAGGCTACACCTTC. V gene TRBV6-1 combines with J gene TRBJ1-2; the D is unclear. Looked up from germline, CDR1 is MNHNS and CDR2 is SASEGT. The CDR3 contains 15 residues. Deletions cut 0 bases from V and 8 bases from J, with 16 bases between.

The rearrangement uses TRBV19 and TRBJ1-6; D remains unclear. V was cut by 6 bases and J by 7 bases, with 16 bases left in between. This CDR3 has 15 residues. Germline loops: CDR1 LNHDA, CDR2 SQIVND (reference sequence). This CDR3 reads CASRRWQAENSPLHF. The CDR3 DNA sequence: TGTGCCAGTAGGAGGTGGCAGGCGGAAAATTCACCCCTCCACTTT.

This chain connects TRBV30 to TRBJ2-7; 11 bases map to TRBD2. The CDR3 sequence is 15 residues long. V was pared by 2 bases and J by 2 bases, with 5 bases of the junction left unmatched. Per germline, CDR1 GTSNPN and CDR2 SVGIG (reference sequence). In nucleotides, the CDR3 is TGTGCCTGGAGTATACTAGCGGGGGCCGCCTACGAGCAGTACTTC. Its protein product is CAWSILAGAAYEQYF.

CDR3 coding DNA: TGTGCCAGCTCACCCGGGAGTCTCACCGGGGAGCTGTTTTTT. Amino acids: CASSPGSLTGELFF. The rearrangement links TRBV18 to TRBJ2-2; D is possibly TRBD2 (6 bases). V was cut by 3 bases and J by 4 bases, with 9 bases left in between. The CDR3 loop spans 14 amino acids. Germline CDR1 and CDR2: KGHSH and LQKENI.

The chain uses TRBV30 and TRBJ1-6; possibly TRBD1 for D (6 bases). Trimming removed 4 bases at V and 4 bases at J, with 11 bases between. Germline CDR1 and CDR2: GTSNPN and SVGIG (reference sequence). The CDR3 length is 14 residues. This chain's CDR3 is CAWKGGPYNSPLHF. In DNA form, the CDR3 reads TGTGCCTGGAAGGGGGGCCCGTATAATTCACCCCTCCACTTT.

The chain uses TRBV5-1 and TRBJ2-2; D gene unclear. CDR1 SGHRS and CDR2 YFSETQ come from the germline V gene. CDR3 length equals 14 residues. V dropped 6 bases and J dropped 0 bases, with 9 bases sitting between them. CDR3 protein: CASKLNANTGELFF. The CDR3 DNA sequence: TGCGCCAGCAAGCTGAACGCGAACACCGGGGAGCTGTTTTTT.

The rearrangement links TRBV25-1 to TRBJ1-2; D perhaps matches TRBD1 (6 bases). Germline CDR1 is MGHDK and CDR2 is SYGVNS. The CDR3 extends over 16 amino acids. The V end lost 0 bases, the J end lost 0 bases, and 11 bases lay between the germline ends. CDR3 in amino acids: CASSEYAGAANYGYTF. The CDR3 DNA reads as TGTGCCAGCAGTGAATACGCAGGGGCGGCTAACTATGGCTACACCTTC.

The rearrangement joins TRBV15 to TRBJ1-4, with TRBD1 matching over 9 bases. V was pared by 8 bases and J by 6 bases, with 7 bases of the junction left unmatched. Per the germline V gene, CDR1 is LNHNV and CDR2 is YYDKDF (reference sequence). There are 14 residues in the CDR3. The CDR3 region is CATQNRGLDEKLFF. The CDR3 DNA sequence: TGTGCCACCCAGAACAGGGGGCTGGATGAAAAACTGTTTTTT.

The table lists this clone with a count of one. This chain uses TRBV2 with TRBJ1-2; D unclear. The CDR3 runs to 12 residues. Trimming took off 3 bases at V and 8 bases at J, with 10 bases between the two ends. Germline assignment: CDR1 SNHLY and CDR2 FYNNEI. The CDR3 DNA is TGTGCCAGCAGTGATTACGGGATGGGCTACACCTTC. Translation: CASSDYGMGYTF.

This clone came up once. J is TRBJ2-5 and V is TRBV18; D is undetermined. This CDR3 has 15 residues. Germline loops: CDR1 KGHSH, CDR2 LQKENI. Trimming took off 1 base at V and 5 bases at J, with 14 bases between the two ends. CDR3 sequence: CASSPLGLVGETQYF. The DNA for the CDR3 is TGTGCCAGCTCACCACTCGGGCTAGTTGGGGAGACCCAGTACTTC.

This clone came up once. The chain uses TRBV10-1 and TRBJ1-4; D is perhaps TRBD1 (6 bases). V lost 3 bases and J 5 bases, leaving 13 bases between the germline ends. The CDR3 has 15 amino acids. The germline V gene encodes CDR1 WNHNN and CDR2 SYGVQD (reference sequence). Here the CDR3 reads CASSDSGHPNEKLFF. The CDR3 DNA sequence: TGCGCCAGCAGTGACTCGGGACACCCGAATGAAAAACTGTTTTTT.

The CDR3 here is CASSSPGNSGANVLTF. The CDR3 DNA sequence: TGTGCCAGCAGTTCTCCAGGGAACTCTGGGGCCAACGTCCTGACTTTC. V and J are TRBV28 and TRBJ2-6; D is perhaps TRBD1 (5 bases). The germline V gene has CDR1 MDHEN and CDR2 SYDVKM. The CDR3 is 16 amino acids. The V and J ends lost 4 bases and 0 bases respectively, with 10 bases between them. Complete variable domain (other parts from reference TRBV28 and TRBJ2-6): DVKVTQSSRYLVKRTGEKVFLECVQDMDHENMFWYRQDPGLGLRLIYFSYDVKMKEKGDIPEGYSVSREKKERFSLILESASTNQTSMYLCASSSPGNSGANVLTFGAGSRLTVL.